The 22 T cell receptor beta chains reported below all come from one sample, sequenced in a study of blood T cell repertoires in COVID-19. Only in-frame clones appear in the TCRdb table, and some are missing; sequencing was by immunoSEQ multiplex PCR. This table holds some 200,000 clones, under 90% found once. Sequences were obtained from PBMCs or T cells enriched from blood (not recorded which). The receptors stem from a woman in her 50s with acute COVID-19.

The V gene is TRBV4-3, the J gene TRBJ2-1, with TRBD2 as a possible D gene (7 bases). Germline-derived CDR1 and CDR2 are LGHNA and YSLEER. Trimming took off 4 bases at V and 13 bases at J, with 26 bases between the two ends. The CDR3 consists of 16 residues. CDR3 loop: CASSPRGRGQWEGQFF. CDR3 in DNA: TGCGCCAGCAGCCCCCGCGGTCGGGGGCAGTGGGAGGGCCAGTTCTTC.

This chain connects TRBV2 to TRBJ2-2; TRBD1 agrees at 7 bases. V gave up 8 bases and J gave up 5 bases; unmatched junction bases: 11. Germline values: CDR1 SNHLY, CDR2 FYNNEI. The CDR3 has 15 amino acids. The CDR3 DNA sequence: TGTGCCAGCCAGTACTATCAACAGGGGACCGGGGAGCTGTTTTTT. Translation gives CASQYYQQGTGELFF.

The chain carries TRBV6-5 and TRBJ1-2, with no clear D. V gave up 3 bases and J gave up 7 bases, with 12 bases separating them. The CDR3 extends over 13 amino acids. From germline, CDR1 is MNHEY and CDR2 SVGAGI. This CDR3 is CASSYPGSGGYTF. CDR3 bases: TGTGCCAGCAGTTATCCGGGGAGCGGTGGCTACACCTTC.

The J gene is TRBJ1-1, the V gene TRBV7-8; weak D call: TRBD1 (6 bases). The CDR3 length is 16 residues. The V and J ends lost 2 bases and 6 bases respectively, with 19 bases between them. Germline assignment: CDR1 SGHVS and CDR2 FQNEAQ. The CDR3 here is CASSLWRGGPGAEAFF. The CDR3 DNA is TGTGCCAGCAGCTTATGGAGGGGGGGACCCGGGGCTGAAGCTTTCTTT.

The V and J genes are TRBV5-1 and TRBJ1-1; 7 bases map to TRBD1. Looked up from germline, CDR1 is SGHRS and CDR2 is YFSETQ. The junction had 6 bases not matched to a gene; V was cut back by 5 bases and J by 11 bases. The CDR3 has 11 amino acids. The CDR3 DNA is TGCGCCAGCAGTCTCGACAGGGACGCTTTCTTT. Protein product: CASSLDRDAFF.

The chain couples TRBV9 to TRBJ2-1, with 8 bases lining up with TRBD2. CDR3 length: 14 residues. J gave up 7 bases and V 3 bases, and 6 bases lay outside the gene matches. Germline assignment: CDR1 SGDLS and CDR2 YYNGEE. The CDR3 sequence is CASSDSGSLNEQFF. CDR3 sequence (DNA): TGTGCCAGCAGCGACAGCGGGAGTTTGAATGAGCAGTTCTTC.

In DNA, the CDR3 is TGTGCCAGCAGACAGGGTAACGAGCAGTACTTC. Translation gives CASRQGNEQYF. The chain is built from TRBV28 and TRBJ2-7; perhaps TRBD1 as D (6 bases). In germline, CDR1 is MDHEN, CDR2 SYDVKM. Trimming pared 6 bases from V and 5 bases from J, leaving 8 bases between. CDR3 length: 11 residues.

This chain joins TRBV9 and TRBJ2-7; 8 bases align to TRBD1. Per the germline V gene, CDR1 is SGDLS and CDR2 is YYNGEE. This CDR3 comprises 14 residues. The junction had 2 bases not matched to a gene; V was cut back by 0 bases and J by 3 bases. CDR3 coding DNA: TGTGCCAGCAGCGTAGGGGGACAGGACTACGAGCAGTACTTC. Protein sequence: CASSVGGQDYEQYF.

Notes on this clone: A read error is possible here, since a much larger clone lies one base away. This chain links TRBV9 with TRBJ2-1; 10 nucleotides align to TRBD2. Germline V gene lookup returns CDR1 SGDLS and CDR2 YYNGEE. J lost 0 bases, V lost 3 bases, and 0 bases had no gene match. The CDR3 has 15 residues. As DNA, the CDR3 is TGTGCCAGCAGCGCTAGCGGGAGCTCCTACAATGAGCAGTTCTTC. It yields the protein CASSASGSSYNEQFF.

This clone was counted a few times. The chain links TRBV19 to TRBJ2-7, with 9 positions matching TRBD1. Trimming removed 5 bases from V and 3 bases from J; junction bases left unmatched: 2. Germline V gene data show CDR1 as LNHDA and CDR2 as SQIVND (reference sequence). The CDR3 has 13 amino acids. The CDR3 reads CASSPTGGYEQYF. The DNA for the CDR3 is TGTGCCAGTAGTCCGACAGGGGGCTACGAGCAGTACTTC.

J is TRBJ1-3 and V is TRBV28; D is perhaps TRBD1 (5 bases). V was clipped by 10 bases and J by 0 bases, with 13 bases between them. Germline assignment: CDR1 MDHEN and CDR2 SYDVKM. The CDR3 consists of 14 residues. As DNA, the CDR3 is TGTGCCACCACCGGGGGGAGCTCTGGAAACACCATATATTTT. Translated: CATTGGSSGNTIYF.

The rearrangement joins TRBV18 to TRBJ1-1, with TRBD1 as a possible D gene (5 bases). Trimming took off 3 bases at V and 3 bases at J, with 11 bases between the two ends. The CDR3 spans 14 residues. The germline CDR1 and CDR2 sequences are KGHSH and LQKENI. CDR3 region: CASSPRIRDTEAFF. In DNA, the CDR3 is TGTGCCAGCTCACCTCGCATCAGGGACACTGAAGCTTTCTTT.

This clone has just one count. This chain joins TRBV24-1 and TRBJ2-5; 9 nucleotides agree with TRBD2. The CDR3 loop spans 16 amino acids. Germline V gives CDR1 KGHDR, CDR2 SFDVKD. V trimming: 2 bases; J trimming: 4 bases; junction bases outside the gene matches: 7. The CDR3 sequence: CATSDYGSGSRETQYF. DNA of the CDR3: TGTGCCACCAGTGATTACGGTAGCGGGAGCAGAGAGACCCAGTACTTC.

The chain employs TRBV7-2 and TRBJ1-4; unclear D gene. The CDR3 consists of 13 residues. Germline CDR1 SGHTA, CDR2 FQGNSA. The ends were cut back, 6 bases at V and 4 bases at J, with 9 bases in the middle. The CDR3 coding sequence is TGTGCCAGCAGACCAGGTCTTAATGAAAAACTGTTTTTT. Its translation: CASRPGLNEKLFF.

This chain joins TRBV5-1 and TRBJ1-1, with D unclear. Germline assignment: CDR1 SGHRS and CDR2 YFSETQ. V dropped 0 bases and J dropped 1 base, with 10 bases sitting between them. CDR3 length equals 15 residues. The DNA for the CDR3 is TGCGCCAGCAGCTTGGGAGGGTATGGGAACACTGAAGCTTTCTTT. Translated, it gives CASSLGGYGNTEAFF. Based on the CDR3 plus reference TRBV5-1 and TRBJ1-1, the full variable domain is KAGVTQTPRYLIKTRGQQVTLSCSPISGHRSVSWYQQTPGQGLQFLFEYFSETQRNKGNFPGRFSGRQFSNSRSEMNVSTLELGDSALYLCASSLGGYGNTEAFFGQGTRLTVV.

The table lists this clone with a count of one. CDR3 sequence: CASSYGQGVLVPEAFF. The CDR3 DNA sequence: TGCGCCAGCAGCTACGGACAGGGGGTCCTCGTGCCTGAAGCTTTCTTT. V gene TRBV5-1 combines with J gene TRBJ1-1; 10 bases map to TRBD1. From germline, CDR1 is SGHRS and CDR2 YFSETQ. The ends lost 3 bases at V and 6 bases at J; junction bases unmatched: 11. The CDR3 length is 16 residues.

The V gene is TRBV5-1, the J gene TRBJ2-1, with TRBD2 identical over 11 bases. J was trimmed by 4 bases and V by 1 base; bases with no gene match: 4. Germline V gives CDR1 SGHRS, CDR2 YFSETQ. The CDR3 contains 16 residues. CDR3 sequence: CASSLWTSGSYNEQFF. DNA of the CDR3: TGCGCCAGCAGCTTGTGGACTAGCGGGTCGTACAATGAGCAGTTCTTC.

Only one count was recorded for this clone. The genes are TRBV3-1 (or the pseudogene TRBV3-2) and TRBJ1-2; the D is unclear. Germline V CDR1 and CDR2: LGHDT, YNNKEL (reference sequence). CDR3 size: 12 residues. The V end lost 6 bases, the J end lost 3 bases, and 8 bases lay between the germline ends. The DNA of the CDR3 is TGTGCCAGCAGTTCGGGAGACTATGGCTACACCTTC. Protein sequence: CASSSGDYGYTF.

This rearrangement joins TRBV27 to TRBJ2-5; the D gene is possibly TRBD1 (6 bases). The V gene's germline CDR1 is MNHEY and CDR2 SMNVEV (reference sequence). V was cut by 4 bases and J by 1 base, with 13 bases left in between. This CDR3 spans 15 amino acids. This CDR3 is CASSSPRGTQETQYF. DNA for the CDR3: TGTGCCAGCAGTTCCCCCAGGGGAACCCAAGAGACCCAGTACTTC.

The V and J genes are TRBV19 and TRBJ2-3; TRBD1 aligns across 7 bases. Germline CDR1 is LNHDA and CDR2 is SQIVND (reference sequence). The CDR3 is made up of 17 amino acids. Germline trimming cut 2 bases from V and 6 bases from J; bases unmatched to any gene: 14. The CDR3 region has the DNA TGTGCCAGTAGTATAATCTTCGAAAGGGGGCTCCCCGATACGCAGTATTTT. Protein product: CASSIIFERGLPDTQYF.

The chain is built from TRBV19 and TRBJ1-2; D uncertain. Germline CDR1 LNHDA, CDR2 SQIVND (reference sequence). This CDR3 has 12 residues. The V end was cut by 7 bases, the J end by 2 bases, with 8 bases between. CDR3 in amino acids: CASTKTNYGYTF. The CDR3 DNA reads TGTGCCAGTACGAAAACAAACTATGGCTACACCTTC. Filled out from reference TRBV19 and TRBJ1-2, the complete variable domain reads DGGITQSPKYLFRKEGQNVTLSCEQNLNHDAMYWYRQDPGQGLRLIYYSQIVNDFQKGDIAEGYSVSREKKESFPLTVTSAQKNPTAFYLCASTKTNYGYTFGSGTRLTVV.

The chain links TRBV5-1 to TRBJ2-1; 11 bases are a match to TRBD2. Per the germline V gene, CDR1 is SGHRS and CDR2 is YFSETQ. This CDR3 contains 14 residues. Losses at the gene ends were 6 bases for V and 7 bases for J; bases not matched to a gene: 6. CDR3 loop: CASTKLAGVNEQFF. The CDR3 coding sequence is TGCGCCAGCACCAAACTAGCGGGAGTAAATGAGCAGTTCTTC.